These T cell receptor beta chains were read from a single sample in a study of CD8+CD57+ T cells in acquired aplastic anemia. TCRdb re-derived calls from the reads in MiXCR, one entry per CDR3 protein. The table lists 200,000 to 250,000 distinct CDR3 sequences, 30% to 40% of them singletons. Sequencing used sorted CD4+, CD8+, or CD8+CD57+ T cells (not recorded which) from PBMCs. The receptor set was obtained from a human donor in good health, serving as a control. Both conserved end residues are part of each CDR3. The D gene is left open where the match is weak. Some rows mark clone size as missing; the rest say once, few, many or name a class of expanded clone.

size | length | J | V | D | CDR3 | DNA
few | 14 | TRBJ1-1 | TRBV11-1 | . | CASSSRARNTEAFF | TGTGCCAGCAGCTCCCGGGCGCGGAACACTGAAGCTTTCTTT
. | 14 | TRBJ1-5 | TRBV30 | . | CAWSVGPIDQPQHF | TGTGCCTGGAGTGTAGGTCCTATAGATCAGCCCCAGCATTTT
many | 12 | TRBJ1-2 | TRBV19 | . | CASRRLGYGYTF | TGTGCCAGTAGACGTTTGGGTTATGGCTACACCTTC
many | 14 | TRBJ2-7 | TRBV20-1 | TRBD1 | CSGKEGTGSYEQYF | TGCAGTGGAAAAGAGGGGACAGGGTCCTACGAGCAGTACTTC
. | 12 | TRBJ1-2 | TRBV6-2/TRBV6-3 | . | CASSVRGSGYTF | TGTGCCAGCAGTGTGAGGGGAAGCGGCTACACCTTC
many | 14 | TRBJ2-7 | TRBV5-1 | . | CASSPPGRGYEQYF | TGCGCCAGCAGCCCACCGGGACGGGGTTACGAGCAGTACTTC
many | 15 | TRBJ2-5 | TRBV4-1 | TRBD2 | CASSQLGLAEETQYF | TGCGCCAGCAGCCAGCTGGGACTAGCCGAAGAGACCCAGTACTTC
many | 14 | TRBJ1-1 | TRBV12-5 | TRBD1 | CASGGDSVNTEAFF | TGTGCTAGTGGTGGGGACAGCGTTAACACTGAAGCTTTCTTT
many | 13 | TRBJ1-2 | TRBV20-1 | TRBD1 | CSAGYRDSGGYTF | TGCAGTGCTGGTTATAGGGACAGCGGAGGCTACACCTTC
few | 10 | TRBJ2-5 | TRBV18 | . | CASSRETQYF | TGTGCCAGCTCCAGAGAGACCCAGTACTTC
many | 13 | TRBJ2-7 | TRBV20-1 | . | CSANGATIYEQYF | TGCAGTGCTAACGGGGCCACAATCTACGAGCAGTACTTC
many | 17 | TRBJ1-5 | TRBV25-1 | . | CASSPTPIRRCNQPQHF | TGTGCCAGCAGTCCCACCCCTATCAGGAGATGCAATCAGCCCCAGCATTTT
many | 16 | TRBJ1-5 | TRBV25-1 | TRBD1 | CASSESRQGSGQPQHF | TGTGCCAGCAGTGAATCACGACAGGGGAGTGGACAGCCCCAGCATTTT
few | 16 | TRBJ2-1 | TRBV11-2 | . | CASSLDHTTSYNEQFF | TGTGCCAGCAGCTTAGATCATACAACCTCCTACAATGAGCAGTTCTTC
many | 15 | TRBJ2-7 | TRBV12-3/TRBV12-4 | TRBD1 | CASSIRGMGPDEQYF | TGTGCCAGCAGCATCAGGGGGATGGGTCCGGACGAGCAGTACTTC
many | 12 | TRBJ1-2 | TRBV3-1 | . | CASSHVERGYTF | TGTGCCAGCAGCCACGTCGAACGGGGCTACACCTTC
few | 14 | TRBJ2-5 | TRBV5-1 | . | CASSVDSLSASQYF | TGCGCCAGCAGCGTGGACAGTCTCTCGGCGTCCCAGTACTTC
many | 17 | TRBJ2-7 | TRBV19 | . | CASSIFLSYRSVTEQYF | TGTGCCAGTAGTATCTTTCTTTCCTACAGGTCTGTTACAGAGCAGTACTTC
. | 13 | TRBJ1-2 | TRBV29-1 | . | CSVGSLRQGKVAF | TGCAGCGTTGGATCACTGCGGCAGGGGAAGGTCGCCTTC
many | 16 | TRBJ2-7 | TRBV11-1 | . | CASSLGSLGRSYEQYF | TGTGCCAGCAGCTTAGGTTCTTTGGGCAGGAGCTACGAGCAGTACTTC
. | 15 | TRBJ2-7 | TRBV2 | TRBD1 | CASSQNGQGLGEQYF | TGTGCCAGCTCACAAAATGGACAGGGGCTCGGCGAGCAGTACTTC
once | 18 | TRBJ2-1 | TRBV11-1 | TRBD2 | CASSPTGTSGNSYNEQFF | TGTGCCAGCAGCCCGACCGGGACTAGCGGGAACTCCTACAATGAGCAGTTCTTC
. | 14 | TRBJ2-7 | TRBV19 | . | CASSIGRGAYEQCF | TGTGCCAGTAGTATCGGCAGGGGTGCCTACGAGCAGTGCTTC
many | 15 | TRBJ1-1 | TRBV20-1 | . | CSAQDRNSMNTEAFF | TGCAGTGCCCAAGACAGAAACAGCATGAACACTGAAGCTTTCTTT
once | 15 | TRBJ1-2 | TRBV12-3/TRBV12-4 | . | CASSLARRSGYGYTF | TGTGCCAGCAGTTTAGCCAGGCGAAGCGGCTATGGCTACACCTTC
. | 16 | TRBJ1-6 | TRBV27 | TRBD1 | CASKDGTGGYNSPLHF | TGTGCCAGCAAGGATGGGACAGGGGGTTATAATTCACCCCTCCACTTT
. | 14 | TRBJ2-1 | TRBV5-1 | . | CASSPGGSYNEQFF | TGCGCCAGCAGCCCCGGGGGCTCCTACAATGAGCAGTTCTTC
many | 14 | TRBJ2-7 | TRBV12-3/TRBV12-4 | . | CASKQSGIRYEQYF | TGTGCCAGCAAACAGTCAGGGATCCGCTACGAGCAGTACTTC
. | 14 | TRBJ2-1 | TRBV25-1 | . | CASTPSSSSYEQFF | TGTGCCAGCACTCCCTCGTCGAGCTCCTACGAGCAGTTCTTC
. | 13 | TRBJ1-1 | TRBV5-1 | . | CASSRDIGSEAFF | TGCGCCAGCAGCCGGGACATTGGCTCTGAAGCTTTCTTT
few | 14 | TRBJ2-7 | TRBV30 | TRBD1 | CAWRDRVGAYEQYF | TGTGCCTGGCGCGACAGGGTTGGCGCCTACGAGCAGTACTTC
many | 14 | TRBJ1-1 | TRBV5-1 | . | CASSLGGGETEAFF | TGCGCCAGCAGCTTGGGGGGTGGGGAAACTGAAGCTTTCTTT
. | 16 | TRBJ1-1 | TRBV10-3 | . | CASSRLRGVLNTEAFF | TGTGCCAGCAGCCGTCTACGGGGAGTTTTGAACACTGAAGCTTTCTTT
. | 14 | TRBJ1-3 | TRBV19 | . | CASSSGASGNTIYF | TGTGCCAGTAGTTCGGGGGCGTCTGGAAACACCATATATTTT
few | 16 | TRBJ2-2 | TRBV5-1 | TRBD2 | CASSPTSGGVPGELFF | TGCGCCAGCAGCCCCACTAGCGGGGGGGTCCCCGGGGAGCTGTTTTTT
many | 15 | TRBJ1-2 | TRBV7-9 | . | CASSTGTRGHYGYTF | TGTGCCAGCAGCACAGGGACCAGGGGCCACTATGGCTACACCTTC
. | 15 | TRBJ2-7 | TRBV15 | TRBD2 | CATSGRGRFAYEQYF | TGTGCTACCAGCGGGAGGGGACGGTTCGCCTACGAGCAGTACTTC
. | 13 | TRBJ2-1 | TRBV11-2 | TRBD2 | CASPGGGYNEQFF | TGTGCCAGCCCCGGGGGAGGGTACAATGAGCAGTTCTTC
many | 15 | TRBJ1-1 | TRBV20-1 | TRBD1 | CSARSPRDRDVRAFF | TGCAGTGCTAGATCCCCTCGCGACAGGGACGTGAGAGCTTTCTTT
many | 14 | TRBJ1-2 | TRBV20-1 | . | CSASLDTSNYGYTF | TGCAGTGCTAGCTTGGACACCTCTAACTATGGCTACACCTTC
few | 19 | TRBJ1-1 | TRBV4-2 | . | CASSQGEGFWQRLNTEAFF | TGTGCCAGCAGCCAAGGAGAGGGTTTTTGGCAACGGCTGAACACTGAAGCTTTCTTT
many | 16 | TRBJ1-1 | TRBV7-8 | . | CASSFRFAVNRSEAFF | TGTGCCAGCAGCTTCAGGTTCGCGGTTAATCGCTCTGAAGCTTTCTTT
many | 15 | TRBJ2-1 | TRBV19 | . | CASSSGLGSYNEQFF | TGTGCCAGTAGTTCGGGACTGGGCTCCTACAATGAGCAGTTCTTC
. | 14 | TRBJ2-5 | TRBV20-1 | TRBD1 | CSAENGQGTETQYF | TGCAGTGCAGAAAATGGACAGGGGACGGAGACCCAGTACTTC
many | 13 | TRBJ1-1 | TRBV20-1 | . | CSASRAWNTEAFF | TGCAGTGCTTCCCGGGCATGGAACACTGAAGCTTTCTTT
. | 15 | TRBJ1-4 | TRBV5-1 | TRBD1 | CASSRDRGPNEKLFF | TGCGCCAGCAGCAGAGACAGGGGTCCTAATGAAAAACTGTTTTTT
once | 15 | TRBJ2-3 | TRBV25-1 | TRBD2 | CASSEFLLATDTQYF | TGTGCCAGCAGTGAATTTTTACTAGCGACAGATACGCAGTATTTT
few | 15 | TRBJ2-1 | TRBV20-1 | TRBD2 | CSARELAGVVNEQFF | TGCAGTGCTAGAGAACTAGCGGGAGTGGTGAATGAGCAGTTCTTC
many | 15 | TRBJ1-2 | TRBV7-9 | . | CASSLRTQKADGYTF | TGTGCCAGCAGCTTGAGAACACAAAAGGCGGATGGCTACACCTTC
. | 16 | TRBJ2-7 | TRBV10-3 | TRBD1 | CAITRDRGGNTYEQYF | TGTGCCATCACCCGGGACAGGGGTGGAAACACCTACGAGCAGTACTTC
. | 16 | TRBJ1-6 | TRBV25-1 | . | CASSELRLLGDSPLHF | TGTGCCAGCAGTGAGCTTCGACTCCTCGGGGATTCACCCCTCCACTTT
. | 14 | TRBJ1-2 | TRBV2 | . | CASSDGGLNYGYTF | TGTGCCAGCAGTGACGGTGGACTAAACTATGGCTACACCTTC
few | 15 | TRBJ1-5 | TRBV20-1 | . | CSALLGGGGNQPQHF | TGCAGTGCCCTGCTCGGTGGGGGAGGCAATCAGCCCCAGCATTTT